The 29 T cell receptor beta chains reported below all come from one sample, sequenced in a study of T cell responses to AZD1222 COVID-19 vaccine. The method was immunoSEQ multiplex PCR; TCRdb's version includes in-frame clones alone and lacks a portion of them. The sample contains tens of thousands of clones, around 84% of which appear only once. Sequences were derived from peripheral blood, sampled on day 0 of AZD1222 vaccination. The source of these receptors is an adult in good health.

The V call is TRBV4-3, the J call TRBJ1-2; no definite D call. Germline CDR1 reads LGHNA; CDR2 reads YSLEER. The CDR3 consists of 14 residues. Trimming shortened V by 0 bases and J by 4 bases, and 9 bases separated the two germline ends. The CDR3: CASSQEVRGYGYTF. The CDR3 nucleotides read TGCGCCAGCAGCCAAGAGGTACGGGGCTATGGCTACACCTTC.

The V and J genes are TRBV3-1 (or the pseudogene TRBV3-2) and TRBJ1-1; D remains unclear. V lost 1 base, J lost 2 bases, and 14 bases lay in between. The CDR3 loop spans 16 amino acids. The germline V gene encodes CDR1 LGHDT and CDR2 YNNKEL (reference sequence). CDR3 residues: CASSQVESRFNTEAFF. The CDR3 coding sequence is TGTGCCAGCAGCCAAGTCGAATCCAGGTTCAACACTGAAGCTTTCTTT.

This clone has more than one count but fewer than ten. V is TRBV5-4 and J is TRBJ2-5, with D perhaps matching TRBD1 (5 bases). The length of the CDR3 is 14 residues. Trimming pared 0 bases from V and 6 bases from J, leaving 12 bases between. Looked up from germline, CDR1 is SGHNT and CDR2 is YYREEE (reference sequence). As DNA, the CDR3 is TGTGCCAGCAGCTTGGTTGGGGCAGGGAAGACCCAGTACTTC. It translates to CASSLVGAGKTQYF.

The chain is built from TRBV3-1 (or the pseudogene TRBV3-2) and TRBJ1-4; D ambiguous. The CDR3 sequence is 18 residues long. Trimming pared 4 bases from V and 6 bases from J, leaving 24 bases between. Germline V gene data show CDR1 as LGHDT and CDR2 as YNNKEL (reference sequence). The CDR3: CASSLVVGRRTNDEKLFF. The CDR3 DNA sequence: TGTGCCAGCAGCCTCGTCGTTGGACGGAGAACTAATGATGAAAAACTGTTTTTT.

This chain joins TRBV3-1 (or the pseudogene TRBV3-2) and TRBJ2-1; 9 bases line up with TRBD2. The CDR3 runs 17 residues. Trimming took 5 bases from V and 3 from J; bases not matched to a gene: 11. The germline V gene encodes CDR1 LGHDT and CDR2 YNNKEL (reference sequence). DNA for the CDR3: TGTGCCAGCAGCGAAACCTTTGCGGGAGGGAACTACAATGAGCAGTTCTTC. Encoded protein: CASSETFAGGNYNEQFF.

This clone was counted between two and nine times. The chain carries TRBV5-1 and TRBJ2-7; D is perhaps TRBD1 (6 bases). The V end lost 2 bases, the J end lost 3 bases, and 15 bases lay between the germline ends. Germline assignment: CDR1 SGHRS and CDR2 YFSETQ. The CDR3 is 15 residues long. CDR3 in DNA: TGCGCCAGCAGCTTAGACCCGGGACAACGCTACGAGCAGTACTTC. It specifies CASSLDPGQRYEQYF. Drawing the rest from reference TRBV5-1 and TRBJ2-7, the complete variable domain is KAGVTQTPRYLIKTRGQQVTLSCSPISGHRSVSWYQQTPGQGLQFLFEYFSETQRNKGNFPGRFSGRQFSNSRSEMNVSTLELGDSALYLCASSLDPGQRYEQYFGPGTRLTVT.

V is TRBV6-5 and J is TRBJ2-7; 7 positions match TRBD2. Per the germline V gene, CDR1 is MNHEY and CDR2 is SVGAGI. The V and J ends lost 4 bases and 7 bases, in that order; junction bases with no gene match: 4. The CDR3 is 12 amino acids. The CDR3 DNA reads TGTGCCAGCAGTTGGGGGGGGTATGAGCAGTACTTC. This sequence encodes CASSWGGYEQYF.

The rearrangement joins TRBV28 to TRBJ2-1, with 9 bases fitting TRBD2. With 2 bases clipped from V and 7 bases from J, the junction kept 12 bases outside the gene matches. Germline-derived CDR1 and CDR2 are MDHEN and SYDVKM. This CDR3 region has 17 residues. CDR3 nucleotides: TGTGCCAGCAGTTTACAGGCCGGGCGGGAGGGACGAAATGAGCAGTTCTTC. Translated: CASSLQAGREGRNEQFF.

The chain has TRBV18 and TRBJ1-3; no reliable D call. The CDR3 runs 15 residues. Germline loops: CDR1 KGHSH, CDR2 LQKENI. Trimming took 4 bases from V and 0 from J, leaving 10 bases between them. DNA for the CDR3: TGTGCCAGCTCACTGAACGCGGGCTCTGGAAACACCATATATTTT. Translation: CASSLNAGSGNTIYF.

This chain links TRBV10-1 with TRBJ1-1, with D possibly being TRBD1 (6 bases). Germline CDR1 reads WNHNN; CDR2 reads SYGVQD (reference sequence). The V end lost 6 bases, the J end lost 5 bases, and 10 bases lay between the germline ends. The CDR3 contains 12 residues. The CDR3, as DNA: TGCGCCAGCAGACCACAGGGAACTGAAGCTTTCTTT. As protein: CASRPQGTEAFF.

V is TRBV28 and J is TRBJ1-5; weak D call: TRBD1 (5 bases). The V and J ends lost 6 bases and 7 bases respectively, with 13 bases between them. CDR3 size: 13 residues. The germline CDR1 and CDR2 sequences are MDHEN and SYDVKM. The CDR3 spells CASRPPGVQPQHF. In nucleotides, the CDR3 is TGTGCCAGCAGGCCCCCGGGGGTGCAGCCCCAGCATTTT.

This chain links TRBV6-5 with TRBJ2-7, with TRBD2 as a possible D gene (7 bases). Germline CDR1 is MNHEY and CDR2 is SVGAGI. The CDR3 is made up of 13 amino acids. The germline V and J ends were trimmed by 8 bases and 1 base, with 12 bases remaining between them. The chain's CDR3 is CASAGATSYEQYF. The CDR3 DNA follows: TGTGCCAGCGCGGGGGCCACGTCCTACGAGCAGTACTTC.

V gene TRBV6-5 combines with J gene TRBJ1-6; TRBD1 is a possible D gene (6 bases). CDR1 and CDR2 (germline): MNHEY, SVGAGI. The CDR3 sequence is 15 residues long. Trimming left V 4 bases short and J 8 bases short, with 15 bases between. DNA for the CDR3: TGTGCCAGCAGTTTCGCCAGGGGACTTTATTCACCCCTCCACTTT. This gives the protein CASSFARGLYSPLHF.

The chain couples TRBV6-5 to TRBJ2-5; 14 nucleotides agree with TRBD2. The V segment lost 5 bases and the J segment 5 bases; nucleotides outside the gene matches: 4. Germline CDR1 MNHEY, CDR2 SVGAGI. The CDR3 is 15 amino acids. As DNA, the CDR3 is TGTGCCAGCAGTAAGACTAGCGGGGGGGTTGAGACCCAGTACTTC. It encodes CASSKTSGGVETQYF.

The CDR3 region has the DNA TGCGCCAGCAGCCAAGAAAGGTCGACAGGACGAGGACAGCCCCAGCATTTT. Translation gives CASSQERSTGRGQPQHF. The chain links TRBV4-1 to TRBJ1-5, with a weak D call TRBD1 (6 bases). Trimming removed 0 bases from V and 7 bases from J, with 19 bases in between. Germline CDR1 MGHRA, CDR2 YSYEKL. The CDR3 extends over 17 amino acids.

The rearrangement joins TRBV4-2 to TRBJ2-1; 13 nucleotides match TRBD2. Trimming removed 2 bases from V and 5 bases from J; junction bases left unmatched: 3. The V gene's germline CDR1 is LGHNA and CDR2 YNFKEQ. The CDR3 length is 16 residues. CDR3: CASSQTGLAGNNEQFF. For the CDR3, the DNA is TGTGCCAGCAGCCAAACGGGACTAGCGGGGAACAATGAGCAGTTCTTC.

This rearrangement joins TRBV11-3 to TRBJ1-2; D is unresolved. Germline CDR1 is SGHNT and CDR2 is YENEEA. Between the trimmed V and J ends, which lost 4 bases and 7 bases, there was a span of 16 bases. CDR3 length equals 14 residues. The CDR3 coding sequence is TGTGCCAGCAGCTCCGGGCCCCGAAGGGCTGGCTACACCTTC. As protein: CASSSGPRRAGYTF.

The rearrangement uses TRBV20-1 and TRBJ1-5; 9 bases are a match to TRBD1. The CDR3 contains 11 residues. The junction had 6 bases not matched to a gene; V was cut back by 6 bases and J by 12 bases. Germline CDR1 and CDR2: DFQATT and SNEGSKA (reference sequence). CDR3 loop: CSAMTGGDQHF. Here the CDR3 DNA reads TGCAGTGCCATGACAGGGGGGGACCAGCATTTT.

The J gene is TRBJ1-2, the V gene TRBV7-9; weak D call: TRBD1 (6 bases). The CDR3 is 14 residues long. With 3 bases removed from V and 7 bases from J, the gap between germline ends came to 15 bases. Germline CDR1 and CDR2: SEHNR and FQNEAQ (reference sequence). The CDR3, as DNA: TGTGCCAGCAGCTTCCCTGGACAGTCTATTGGCTACACCTTC. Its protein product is CASSFPGQSIGYTF. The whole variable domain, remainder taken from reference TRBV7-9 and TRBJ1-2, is DTGVSQNPRHKITKRGQNVTFRCDPISEHNRLYWYRQTLGQGPEFLTYFQNEAQLEKSRLLSDRFSAERPKGSFSTLEIQRTEQGDSAMYLCASSFPGQSIGYTFGSGTRLTVV.

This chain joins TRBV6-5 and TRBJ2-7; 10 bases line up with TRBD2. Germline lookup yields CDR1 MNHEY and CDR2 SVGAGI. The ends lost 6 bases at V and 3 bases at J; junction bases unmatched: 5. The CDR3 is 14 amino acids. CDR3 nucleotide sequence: TGTGCCAGCAGAAGACTAGCGGGCCTCTACGAGCAGTACTTC. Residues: CASRRLAGLYEQYF.

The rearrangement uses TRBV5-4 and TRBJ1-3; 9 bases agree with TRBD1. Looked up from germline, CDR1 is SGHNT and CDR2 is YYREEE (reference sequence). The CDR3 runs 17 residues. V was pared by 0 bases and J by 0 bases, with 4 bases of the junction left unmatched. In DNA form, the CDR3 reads TGTGCCAGCAGCTTGGGGGGACAGGGTCTCTCTGGAAACACCATATATTTT. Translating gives CASSLGGQGLSGNTIYF.

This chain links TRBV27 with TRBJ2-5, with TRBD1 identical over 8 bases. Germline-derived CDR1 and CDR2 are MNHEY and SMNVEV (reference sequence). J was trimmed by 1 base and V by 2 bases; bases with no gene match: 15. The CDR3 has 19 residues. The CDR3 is CASSLRLIGQGSLQETQYF. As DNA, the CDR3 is TGTGCCAGCAGTTTACGCCTAATCGGACAGGGCAGCCTCCAAGAGACCCAGTACTTC.

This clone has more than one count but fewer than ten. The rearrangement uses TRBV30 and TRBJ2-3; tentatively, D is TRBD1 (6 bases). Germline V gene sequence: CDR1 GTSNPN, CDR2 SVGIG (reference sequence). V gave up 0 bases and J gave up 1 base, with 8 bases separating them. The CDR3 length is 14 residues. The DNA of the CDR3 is TGTGCCTGGAGTGTACGACAGGGCACAGATACGCAGTATTTT. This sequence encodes CAWSVRQGTDTQYF.

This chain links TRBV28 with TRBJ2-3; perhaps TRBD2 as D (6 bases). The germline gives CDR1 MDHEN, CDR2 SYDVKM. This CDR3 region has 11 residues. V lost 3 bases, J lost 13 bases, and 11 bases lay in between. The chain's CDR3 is CASSFGLQEYF. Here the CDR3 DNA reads TGTGCCAGCAGTTTTGGACTACAGGAGTATTTT.

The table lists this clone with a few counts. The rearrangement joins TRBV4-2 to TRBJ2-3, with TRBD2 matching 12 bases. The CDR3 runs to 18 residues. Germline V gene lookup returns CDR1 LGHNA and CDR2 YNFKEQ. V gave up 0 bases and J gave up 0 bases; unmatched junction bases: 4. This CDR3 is CASSQEGLAGVSTDTQYF. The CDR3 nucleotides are TGTGCCAGCAGCCAAGAGGGACTAGCGGGCGTTAGCACAGATACGCAGTATTTT.

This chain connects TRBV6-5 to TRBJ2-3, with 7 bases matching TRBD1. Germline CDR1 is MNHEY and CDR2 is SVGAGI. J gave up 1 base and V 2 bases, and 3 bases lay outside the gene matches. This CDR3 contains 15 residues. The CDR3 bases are TGTGCCAGCAGTTACGGGCAGGGGGGCACAGATACGCAGTATTTT. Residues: CASSYGQGGTDTQYF.

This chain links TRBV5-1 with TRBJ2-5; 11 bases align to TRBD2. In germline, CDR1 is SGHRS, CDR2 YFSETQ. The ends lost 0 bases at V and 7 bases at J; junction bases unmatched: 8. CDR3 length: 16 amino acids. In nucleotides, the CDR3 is TGCGCCAGCAGCTTGGGACTAGCGGGGTTTGTGGCGACCCAGTACTTC. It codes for CASSLGLAGFVATQYF.

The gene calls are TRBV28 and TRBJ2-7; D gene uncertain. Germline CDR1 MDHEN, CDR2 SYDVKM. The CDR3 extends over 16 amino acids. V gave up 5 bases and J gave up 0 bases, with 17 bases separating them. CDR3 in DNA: TGTGCCAGCAGTCCCCCCGGGCGGTCTCTCTCCTACGAGCAGTACTTC. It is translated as CASSPPGRSLSYEQYF. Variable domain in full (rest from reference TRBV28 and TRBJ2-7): DVKVTQSSRYLVKRTGEKVFLECVQDMDHENMFWYRQDPGLGLRLIYFSYDVKMKEKGDIPEGYSVSREKKERFSLILESASTNQTSMYLCASSPPGRSLSYEQYFGPGTRLTVT.

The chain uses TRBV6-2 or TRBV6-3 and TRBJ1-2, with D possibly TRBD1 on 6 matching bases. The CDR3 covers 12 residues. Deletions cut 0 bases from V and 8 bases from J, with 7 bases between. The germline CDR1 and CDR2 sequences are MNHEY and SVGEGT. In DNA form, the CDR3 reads TGTGCCAGCAGTTACTCCGGGGGCGGCTACACCTTC. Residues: CASSYSGGGYTF.